The 3 T cell receptor beta chains below come from one sample, sequenced in a study of cytomegalovirus exposure and HLA in healthy donors. The study ran its PCR with 60 Vbeta and 13 Jbeta primers. Using immunoSEQ multiplex PCR, the repertoire was profiled, and TCRdb retains in-frame clones only, with some absent. The repertoire consists of 160,000 or so clones, with over 70% occurring once and the leading ten covering 1% to 1.5%. Sequenced sample: PBMCs. The receptors here all came from a man in his fifties in good health and CMV-seropositive.

The chain has TRBV6-1 and TRBJ1-2; 8 nucleotides line up with TRBD1. Per germline, CDR1 MNHNS and CDR2 SASEGT. This CDR3 contains 13 residues. V lost 3 bases to trimming and J lost 8 bases; unmatched junction nucleotides: 5. The CDR3, as DNA: TGTGCCAGCAGTGACAGGGGGCGACAGGGCTACACCTTC. It translates to CASSDRGRQGYTF.

The CDR3 DNA sequence: TGTGCCAGCTCAGACACTAGGGAGACCCAGTACTTC. It encodes CASSDTRETQYF. The J gene is TRBJ2-5, the V gene TRBV18; D perhaps matches TRBD2 (5 bases). The CDR3 runs 12 residues. Germline V lookup: CDR1 KGHSH, CDR2 LQKENI. The V end lost 5 bases, the J end lost 5 bases, and 9 bases lay between the germline ends.

The gene calls are TRBV11-3 and TRBJ2-2; no clear D gene. Germline values: CDR1 SGHNT, CDR2 YENEEA. The CDR3 consists of 15 residues. Deletions cut 5 bases from V and 1 base from J, with 11 bases between. The CDR3 nucleotides read TGTGCCAGCAGCCCCCACGGCGGGAACACCGGGGAGCTGTTTTTT. The encoded protein is CASSPHGGNTGELFF. The entire variable domain, with the rest obtained from reference TRBV11-3 and TRBJ2-2, is as follows: EAGVVQSPRYKIIEKKQPVAFWCNPISGHNTLYWYLQNLGQGPELLIRYENEEAVDDSQLPKDRFSAERLKGVDSTLKIQPAELGDSAVYLCASSPHGGNTGELFFGEGSRLTVL.